What follows is one TCR beta chain and its context. These data are taken from a study of beta chain features in type 1 diabetes. The length of the CDR3 is 15 residues. CDR1 and CDR2 (germline): SGHAT, FQNNGV. The sequenced template was cDNA made from the entire isolated RNA. Profiled with immunoSEQ multiplex PCR; TCRdb holds only in-frame clones, not every one. The sample shows 90,000 to 110,000 clones, approximately 37% of them seen only once. Specimen: stem cell memory CD4+ T cells from blood. The receptor comes from a woman younger than 30 in good health. The genes are TRBV11-2 and TRBJ2-5; 9 bases are a match to TRBD1. Judging by the DNA end, TRBJ2-7 fits better; the J call may be wrong. DNA for the CDR3: TGTGCCAGCAGCCCAAGGGACAGGGCTGCCTACGAGCAGTACTTC. It yields the protein CASSPRDRAAYEQYF.